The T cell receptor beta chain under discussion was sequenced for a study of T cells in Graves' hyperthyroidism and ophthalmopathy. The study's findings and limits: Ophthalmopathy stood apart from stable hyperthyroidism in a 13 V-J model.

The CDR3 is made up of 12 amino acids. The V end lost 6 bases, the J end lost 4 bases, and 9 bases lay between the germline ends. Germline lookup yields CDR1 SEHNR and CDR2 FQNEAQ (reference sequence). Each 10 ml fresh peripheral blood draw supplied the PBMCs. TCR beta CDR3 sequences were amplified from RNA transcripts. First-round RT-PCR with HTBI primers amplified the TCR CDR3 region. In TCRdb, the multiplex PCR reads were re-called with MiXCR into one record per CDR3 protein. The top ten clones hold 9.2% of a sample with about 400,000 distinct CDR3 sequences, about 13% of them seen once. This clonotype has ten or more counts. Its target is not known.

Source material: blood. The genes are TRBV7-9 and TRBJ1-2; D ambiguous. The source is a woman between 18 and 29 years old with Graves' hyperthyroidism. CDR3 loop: CASSLQGYGYTF. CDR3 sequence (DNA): TGTGCCAGCAGTTTGCAAGGCTATGGCTACACCTTC.